Below are 6 T cell receptor beta chains sequenced from a single sample in a study of metastatic and nonmetastatic thyroid tumors. Prior to thyroid surgery, none of the patients had received any treatment. TCRdb re-clonotyped the PCR reads via MiXCR. The sample shows tens of thousands of clones, around 18% of them seen only once. The sequenced sample consisted of blood. The receptors were gathered from a female donor with papillary thyroid cancer or a benign thyroid nodule (not recorded which). Some clones in this sample may be carry-over from other donors' samples.

The rearrangement uses TRBV15 and TRBJ2-1; TRBD2 matches 7 bases. This CDR3 has 18 amino acids. Germline V gene lookup returns CDR1 LNHNV and CDR2 YYDKDF (reference sequence). The ends lost 0 bases at V and 0 bases at J; junction bases unmatched: 8. CDR3 DNA: TGTGCCACCAGCAGAGATCATCCAGCGGGAAGCTCCTACAATGAGCAGTTCTTC. As protein: CATSRDHPAGSSYNEQFF.

The V call is TRBV10-3, the J call TRBJ2-3; TRBD1 matches 8 bases. The junction had 3 bases not matched to a gene; V was cut back by 4 bases and J by 0 bases. Germline V gene lookup returns CDR1 ENHRY and CDR2 SYGVKD. There are 15 residues in the CDR3. The DNA of the CDR3 is TGTGCCATCAGTGGCGGGACAGGAAGCACAGATACGCAGTATTTT. Translation: CAISGGTGSTDTQYF.

The table lists this clone with many counts. This chain joins TRBV19 and TRBJ1-4, with D uncertain. This CDR3 spans 14 amino acids. Germline loops: CDR1 LNHDA, CDR2 SQIVND (reference sequence). The germline V and J ends were trimmed by 7 bases and 3 bases, with 12 bases remaining between them. The CDR3 coding sequence is TGTGCCAGTACCAGCCCTGGATCTAATGAAAAACTGTTTTTT. Its translation is CASTSPGSNEKLFF.

Remarks on this clone: One base away lies a much larger clone, so this may be a sequencing read error. This CDR3 is also generated by other DNA sequences in the sample. The rearrangement links TRBV5-5 to TRBJ2-7; D is undetermined. This CDR3 contains 12 residues. The V end was cut by 4 bases, the J end by 3 bases, with 8 bases between. Germline V lookup: CDR1 SGHKS, CDR2 YYEKEE (reference sequence). CDR3 protein: CASSERDYEQYF. The CDR3 bases are TGTGCCAGCAGCGAGCGTGACTACGAGCAGTACTTC.

This clone was recorded a few times. Possible read error: a much larger clone is one base away. The chain couples TRBV2 to TRBJ2-5, with D perhaps matching TRBD2 (6 bases). This CDR3 has 14 residues. Germline CDR1 is SNHLY and CDR2 is FYNNEI. The ends were cut back, 1 base at V and 9 bases at J, with 15 bases in the middle. In DNA, the CDR3 is TGTGCCAGCAGTGAAGTAGGGAGGTGGGAGGCCCAGTACTTC. This sequence encodes CASSEVGRWEAQYF.

This clone showed up many times. CDR3: CASTITMEWSYNEQFF. The CDR3 DNA is TGTGCCAGCACTATTACTATGGAGTGGTCCTACAATGAGCAGTTCTTC. The chain couples TRBV12-3 or TRBV12-4 to TRBJ2-1; D gene unclear. Trimming shortened V by 7 bases and J by 1 base, and 17 bases separated the two germline ends. This CDR3 has 16 amino acids.